Listed here are 14 T cell receptor beta chains from one sample, sequenced in a study of CD8+CD57+ T cells in acquired aplastic anemia. Template material for TCR beta VDJ and CDR3 profiling consisted of genomic DNA. TCRdb reanalysed the reads using MiXCR and keeps one entry per CDR3 protein. The sample carries over 100,000 distinct CDR3 sequences, 40% to 45% recorded once. The material sequenced was sorted CD4+, CD8+, or CD8+CD57+ T cells (not recorded which) from PBMCs. The receptors derive from a human donor in good health, serving as a control.

This clonotype appeared once. The chain links TRBV19 to TRBJ1-1; D possibly corresponds to TRBD1 (6 bases). Trimming pared 6 bases from V and 8 bases from J, leaving 16 bases between. The CDR3 runs 13 residues. Germline V gene sequence: CDR1 LNHDA, CDR2 SQIVND (reference sequence). The CDR3: CASSNTGITEAFF. The CDR3 bases are TGTGCCAGTAGCAATACAGGGATCACCGAAGCTTTCTTT.

This sequence joins TRBV11-3 and TRBJ2-3; no clear D. CDR1 is SGHNT and CDR2 is YENEEA in the germline V gene. V was shortened by 8 bases and J by 7 bases, with 19 bases between the two germline ends. CDR3 length equals 14 residues. CDR3 sequence (DNA): TGTGCCAGCGGATTGCAGTATGGGATAAATACGCAGTATTTT. Translated, it gives CASGLQYGINTQYF.

This clonotype showed up just a few times. CDR3 amino acids: CAWSTGGFYGYTF. CDR3 bases: TGTGCCTGGAGTACAGGCGGGTTCTATGGCTACACCTTC. The chain is built from TRBV30 and TRBJ1-2; D is perhaps TRBD1 (5 bases). Trimming took 2 bases from V and 4 from J, leaving 11 bases between them. This CDR3 contains 13 residues. Germline CDR1 is GTSNPN and CDR2 is SVGIG (reference sequence).

The chain combines TRBV6-5 with TRBJ2-7; tentative D call: TRBD2 (6 bases). V was cut by 5 bases and J by 3 bases, with 14 bases left in between. The CDR3 extends over 14 amino acids. In germline, CDR1 is MNHEY, CDR2 SVGAGI. The CDR3 bases are TGTGCCAGCAGTCACCCAACGCGGGGCTACGAGCAGTACTTC. As protein: CASSHPTRGYEQYF.

At least ten counts were recorded for this clonotype. The chain has TRBV2 and TRBJ2-4; D remains ambiguous. Per germline, CDR1 SNHLY and CDR2 FYNNEI. This CDR3 spans 14 amino acids. The V end lost 4 bases, the J end lost 5 bases, and 12 bases lay between the germline ends. The CDR3 DNA sequence: TGTGCCAGCAGTGGAGGCTTCCTCCAAAACATTCAGTACTTC. Translated, it gives CASSGGFLQNIQYF. Complete variable domain (other parts from reference TRBV2 and TRBJ2-4): EPEVTQTPSHQVTQMGQEVILRCVPISNHLYFYWYRQILGQKVEFLVSFYNNEISEKSEIFDDQFSVERPDGSNFTLKIRSTKLEDSAMYFCASSGGFLQNIQYFGAGTRLSVL.

As concerns this clonotype: Since no conserved phenylalanine or tryptophan closes the CDR3, a read error is the likely cause. Written as DNA, the CDR3 is TGTGCCAGCTCACCCCGCGGGGGTGAAAAACTGTTTTTA. Translating it yields CASSPRGGEKLFL. This chain connects TRBV18 to TRBJ1-4, with D tentatively TRBD1 (5 bases). CDR3 size: 13 residues. With 3 bases removed from V and 7 bases from J, the gap between germline ends came to 9 bases. The germline V gene has CDR1 KGHSH and CDR2 LQKENI.

This clonotype was seen just once. One end of the junction fails to match germline, which may point to a read error. The chain employs TRBV7-9 and TRBJ1-2; 12 bases fit TRBD1. The germline V gene encodes CDR1 SEHNR and CDR2 FQNEAQ (reference sequence). The CDR3 loop spans 15 amino acids. As DNA, the CDR3 is TGTGCCGGCAGCGCCGGGACAGGGGGCAACAATGGCTACACCTTC. This codes for CAGSAGTGGNNGYTF.

There are many counts of this clonotype. The chain is built from TRBV5-1 and TRBJ2-5; D remains ambiguous. CDR1 and CDR2 (germline): SGHRS, YFSETQ. This CDR3 spans 13 amino acids. V dropped 4 bases and J dropped 3 bases, with 10 bases sitting between them. The CDR3 loop is CASSLVAEETQYF. DNA of the CDR3: TGCGCCAGCAGCCTAGTCGCGGAAGAGACCCAGTACTTC.

The V gene is TRBV29-1, the J gene TRBJ2-7; TRBD1 matches at 7 bases. Germline assignment: CDR1 SQVTM and CDR2 ANQGSEA. This CDR3 region has 12 residues. V lost 6 bases, J lost 3 bases, and 5 bases stayed unmatched. This CDR3 is CSVGQADYEQYF. The CDR3 DNA is TGCAGCGTAGGACAGGCAGACTACGAGCAGTACTTC.

V and J are TRBV15 and TRBJ1-2, with 9 bases aligning to TRBD1. J was trimmed by 5 bases and V by 4 bases; bases with no gene match: 5. The germline gives CDR1 LNHNV, CDR2 YYDKDF (reference sequence). The CDR3 is 14 residues long. The CDR3 sequence: CATSTGQGVYGYTF. CDR3 nucleotides: TGTGCCACCAGCACGGGACAGGGCGTATATGGCTACACCTTC.

This clonotype was seen at least ten times. The rearrangement links TRBV2 to TRBJ2-1; D may be TRBD2 (6 bases). Germline V gives CDR1 SNHLY, CDR2 FYNNEI. This CDR3 is 14 amino acids long. V gave up 4 bases and J gave up 2 bases, with 9 bases separating them. The CDR3 nucleotides read TGTGCCAGCAGTGCCGCTAGCGCCTACAATGAGCAGTTCTTC. It translates to CASSAASAYNEQFF.

This clonotype came up many times. The J gene is TRBJ1-2, the V gene TRBV5-1; 10 positions agree with TRBD1. The CDR3 is 15 residues long. Germline V gene sequence: CDR1 SGHRS, CDR2 YFSETQ. J was trimmed by 6 bases and V by 4 bases; bases with no gene match: 9. This chain's CDR3 is CASSQGQGMVDGYTF. In DNA, the CDR3 is TGCGCCAGCAGCCAGGGACAGGGGATGGTCGATGGCTACACCTTC.

This clonotype was observed a single time. The chain joins TRBV6-1 to TRBJ1-1; the D gene is possibly TRBD1 (5 bases). This CDR3 is built from 17 residues. Germline V gene data show CDR1 as MNHNS and CDR2 as SASEGT. Trimming removed 6 bases from V and 0 bases from J, with 20 bases in between. DNA of the CDR3: TGTGCCAGCAGGTTTCGGTCTTGGGGGTCGATGAACACTGAAGCTTTCTTT. This encodes CASRFRSWGSMNTEAFF.

This clonotype was recorded at least ten times. This rearrangement joins TRBV27 to TRBJ1-2; TRBD1 matches at 8 bases. Looked up from germline, CDR1 is MNHEY and CDR2 is SMNVEV (reference sequence). CDR3 length: 15 amino acids. J lost 6 bases, V lost 3 bases, and 9 bases had no gene match. DNA for the CDR3: TGTGCCAGCAGTTTTGCAGGGGGCGCGAGTCATGGCTACACCTTC. Amino acid sequence: CASSFAGGASHGYTF.